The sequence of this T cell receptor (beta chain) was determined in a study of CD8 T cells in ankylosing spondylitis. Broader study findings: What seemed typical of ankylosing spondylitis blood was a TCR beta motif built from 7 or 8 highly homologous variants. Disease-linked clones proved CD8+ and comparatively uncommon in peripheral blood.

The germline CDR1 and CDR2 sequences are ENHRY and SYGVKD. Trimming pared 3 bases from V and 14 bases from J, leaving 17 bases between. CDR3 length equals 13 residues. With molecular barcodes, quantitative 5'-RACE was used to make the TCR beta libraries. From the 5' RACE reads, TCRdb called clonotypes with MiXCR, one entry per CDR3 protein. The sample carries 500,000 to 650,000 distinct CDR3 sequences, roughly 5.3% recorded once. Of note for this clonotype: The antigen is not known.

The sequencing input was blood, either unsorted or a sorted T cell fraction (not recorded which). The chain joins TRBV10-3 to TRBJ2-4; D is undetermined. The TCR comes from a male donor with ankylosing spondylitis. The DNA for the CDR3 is TGTGCCATCAGTGAATATAAGGACGAGGCAGAGTACTTC. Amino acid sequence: CAISEYKDEAEYF.